This T cell receptor (beta chain) comes out of a study of shared clonotypes between healthy human individuals. About the research overall: Used for every donor were three CD4 naive, three CD4 memory, two CD8 naive and one CD8 memory plate.

About this clone itself: Antigen specificity is unknown.

This CDR3 is 16 amino acids long. Germline CDR1 SNHLY, CDR2 FYNNEI. Losses at the gene ends were 3 bases for V and 3 bases for J; bases not matched to a gene: 9. Using immunoSEQ multiplex PCR, the repertoire was profiled, and TCRdb retains in-frame clones only, with some absent. The sample holds under 850,000 clones, just under 75% seen once. Study results and limitations: Naive subsets typically showed greater estimated richness than memory subsets.

Both subsets, CD45RA+ naive and CD45RA-negative memory, were split from the CD4+ cells. This TCR was recovered from a woman aged 30 to 39 in good health. Sequenced input: memory CD4+ T cells sorted from blood. Sample subset: CD45RA-negative fraction. The chain is built from TRBV2 and TRBJ2-7; 9 bases map to TRBD2. This CDR3 is CASSDPSGKNLYEQYF. CDR3 nucleotides: TGTGCCAGCAGTGACCCTAGCGGGAAGAACCTCTACGAGCAGTACTTC.